The 15 T cell receptor beta chains given below trace back to one sample, sequenced in a study of cytomegalovirus exposure and HLA in healthy donors. It was with 60 Vbeta and 13 Jbeta primers that the PCR ran. Data came from immunoSEQ multiplex PCR; TCRdb stores just in-frame clones and leaves some out. The sample lists about 160,000 clones; 75% to 85% were seen once. Sequences were obtained from PBMCs. These TCRs come from a woman in her fifties or sixties in good health and CMV-seronegative.

The chain joins TRBV30 to TRBJ2-2; D remains unclear. Deletions cut 2 bases from V and 6 bases from J, with 7 bases between. CDR1 is GTSNPN and CDR2 is SVGIG in the germline V gene (reference sequence). The CDR3 spans 12 residues. The CDR3 protein is CAWSQASGELFF. In nucleotides, the CDR3 is TGTGCCTGGAGTCAGGCGTCCGGGGAGCTGTTTTTT. Combining the CDR3 with reference TRBV30 and TRBJ2-2 gives the whole variable domain SQTIHQWPATLVQPVGSPLSLECTVEGTSNPNLYWYRQAAGRGLQLLFYSVGIGQISSEVPQNLSASRPQDRQFILSSKKLLLSDSGFYLCAWSQASGELFFGEGSRLTVL.

The V call is TRBV5-4, the J call TRBJ2-3; D is uncertain. The V gene's germline CDR1 is SGHNT and CDR2 YYREEE (reference sequence). The CDR3 covers 15 residues. V was pared by 0 bases and J by 0 bases, with 8 bases between. CDR3: CASSLELYSTDTQYF. CDR3 DNA sequence: TGTGCCAGCAGCTTGGAGCTCTATAGCACAGATACGCAGTATTTT.

This sequence joins TRBV7-9 and TRBJ2-5; 7 nucleotides match TRBD1. The CDR3 is made up of 14 amino acids. With 4 bases clipped from V and 4 bases from J, the junction kept 6 bases outside the gene matches. CDR1 is SEHNR and CDR2 is FQNEAQ in the germline V gene (reference sequence). The CDR3 coding sequence is TGTGCCAGCAGCTATATCCGGGACAGAGAGACCCAGTACTTC. It yields the protein CASSYIRDRETQYF.

The chain links TRBV5-5 to TRBJ2-7; D may be TRBD1 (6 bases). V was cut by 1 base and J by 2 bases, with 10 bases left in between. CDR3 length: 14 residues. Germline V gives CDR1 SGHKS, CDR2 YYEKEE (reference sequence). For the CDR3, the DNA is TGTGCCAGCAGCTTGATCAGGGGACCCTACGAGCAGTACTTC. This encodes CASSLIRGPYEQYF. Complete variable domain (other parts from reference TRBV5-5 and TRBJ2-7): DAGVTQSPTHLIKTRGQQVTLRCSPISGHKSVSWYQQVLGQGPQFIFQYYEKEERGRGNFPDRFSARQFPNYSSELNVNALLLGDSALYLCASSLIRGPYEQYFGPGTRLTVT.

The chain uses TRBV5-6 and TRBJ1-2; 8 positions agree with TRBD1. Germline V gene lookup returns CDR1 SGHDT and CDR2 YYEEEE. The CDR3 is 15 residues long. Unmatched junction bases numbered 8, after V lost 4 bases and J lost 3 bases. CDR3 sequence: CASSVLGQGHYGYTF. DNA for the CDR3: TGTGCCAGCAGCGTTCTAGGACAGGGTCACTATGGCTACACCTTC.

The chain couples TRBV27 to TRBJ2-1, with 12 bases identical to TRBD2. This CDR3 spans 15 amino acids. Germline loops: CDR1 MNHEY, CDR2 SMNVEV (reference sequence). V was clipped by 2 bases and J by 13 bases; unmatched bases: 9. This CDR3 reads CASSLSSSGGANQFF. In nucleotides, the CDR3 is TGTGCCAGCAGTTTAAGTTCTAGCGGGGGGGCGAATCAGTTCTTC.

This chain connects TRBV2 to TRBJ2-1; 10 bases are a match to TRBD2. With V trimmed by 4 bases and J by 4 bases, 10 bases remained unmatched. This CDR3 region has 17 residues. The germline V gene encodes CDR1 SNHLY and CDR2 FYNNEI. CDR3 loop: CASSVPPGTSAYNEQFF. CDR3 bases: TGTGCCAGCAGTGTTCCGCCCGGGACTAGCGCTTACAATGAGCAGTTCTTC.

The chain links TRBV10-2 to TRBJ1-5; D is perhaps TRBD1 (6 bases). V was clipped by 9 bases and J by 7 bases, with 7 bases between them. The CDR3 extends over 10 amino acids. The germline CDR1 and CDR2 sequences are WSHSY and SAAADI. The CDR3 reads CASGQQPQHF. As DNA, the CDR3 is TGCGCCAGTGGACAGCAGCCCCAGCATTTT.

The chain joins TRBV10-1 to TRBJ2-1, with TRBD1 as a possible D gene (6 bases). The CDR3 length is 16 residues. The ends were cut back, 6 bases at V and 5 bases at J, with 20 bases in the middle. Germline lookup yields CDR1 WNHNN and CDR2 SYGVQD (reference sequence). The CDR3 coding sequence is TGCGCCAGCAGCGTAACAGGGATAGGAATTGACAATGAGCAGTTCTTC. Translation: CASSVTGIGIDNEQFF.

The chain employs TRBV6-6 and TRBJ2-5; D gene unclear. V was cut by 6 bases and J by 0 bases, with 14 bases left in between. The CDR3 loop spans 15 amino acids. Germline V CDR1 and CDR2: MNHNY, SVGAGI (reference sequence). As DNA, the CDR3 is TGTGCCAGCAGCCACGACATTGGCTACCAAGAGACCCAGTACTTC. This encodes CASSHDIGYQETQYF.

This clone was seen a single time. This chain uses TRBV4-3 with TRBJ2-7; 7 bases map to TRBD2. The trim removed 3 bases at V and 5 bases at J, leaving 7 bases unmatched. Germline V gene sequence: CDR1 LGHNA, CDR2 YSLEER. The CDR3 totals 14 residues. CDR3 DNA: TGCGCCAGCAGCCAGGTGGCGGGAGTGCACGAGCAGTACTTC. Protein product: CASSQVAGVHEQYF.

CDR3 residues: CASSIGRRMNTEAFF. CDR3 in DNA: TGTGCCAGTAGTATAGGTAGGAGGATGAACACTGAAGCTTTCTTT. The chain combines TRBV19 with TRBJ1-1; no reliable D call. The germline V gene encodes CDR1 LNHDA and CDR2 SQIVND (reference sequence). The CDR3 sequence is 15 residues long. Trimming stripped 1 base from V and 0 bases from J, with 9 bases between.

The rearrangement joins TRBV5-1 to TRBJ2-7; 7 bases agree with TRBD2. Germline CDR1 SGHRS, CDR2 YFSETQ. Trimming cost V 4 bases and J 7 bases; bases outside gene matches: 5. This CDR3 is 12 amino acids long. This CDR3 reads CASSAVGREQYF. DNA of the CDR3: TGCGCCAGCAGCGCGGTCGGGAGGGAGCAGTACTTC.

The chain links TRBV2 to TRBJ2-3; 11 nucleotides line up with TRBD2. The germline gives CDR1 SNHLY, CDR2 FYNNEI. Trimming at V came to 6 bases and at J to 4 bases, leaving 15 bases not matched to a gene. The CDR3 extends over 18 amino acids. CDR3 sequence reads: CASSGLAGGSLGADTQYF. The DNA of the CDR3 is TGTGCCAGCAGCGGTCTAGCGGGGGGTTCTCTTGGCGCAGATACGCAGTATTTT.

The chain joins TRBV7-2 to TRBJ2-2; 8 bases match TRBD1. CDR1 SGHTA and CDR2 FQGNSA come from the germline V gene. Germline trimming cut 3 bases from V and 5 bases from J; bases unmatched to any gene: 2. The CDR3 is 14 amino acids. The CDR3 sequence is CASSFNRGTGELFF. CDR3 bases: TGTGCCAGCAGCTTTAACAGGGGGACCGGGGAGCTGTTTTTT. Drawing the rest from reference TRBV7-2 and TRBJ2-2, the complete variable domain is GAGVSQSPSNKVTEKGKDVELRCDPISGHTALYWYRQSLGQGLEFLIYFQGNSAPDKSGLPSDRFSAERTGGSVSTLTIQRTQQEDSAVYLCASSFNRGTGELFFGEGSRLTVL.